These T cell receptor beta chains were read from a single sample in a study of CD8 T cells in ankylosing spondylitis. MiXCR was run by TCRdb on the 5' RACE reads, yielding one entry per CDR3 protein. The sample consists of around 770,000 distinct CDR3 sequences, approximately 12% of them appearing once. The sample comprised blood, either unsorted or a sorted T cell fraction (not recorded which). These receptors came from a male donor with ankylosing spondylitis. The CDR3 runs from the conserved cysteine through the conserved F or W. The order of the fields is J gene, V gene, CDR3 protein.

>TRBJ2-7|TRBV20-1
CSARDDGALPYEQYF
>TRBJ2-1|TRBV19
CASSMETGAEQFF
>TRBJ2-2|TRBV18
CASSPPGYRVWTGELFF
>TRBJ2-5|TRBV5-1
CASSLGNSLETQYF
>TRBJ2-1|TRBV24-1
CATSDLTRAKHEQFF
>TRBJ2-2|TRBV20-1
CSARAFRAPTGELFF
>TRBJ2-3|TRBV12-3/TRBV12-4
CASSGGQADTQYF
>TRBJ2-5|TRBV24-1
CAPRPHHETQYF
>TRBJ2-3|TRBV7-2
CASSQGLAGDTQYF
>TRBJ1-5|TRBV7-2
CASSLGGVNSQPQHF
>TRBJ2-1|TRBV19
CASTTPGSYNEQFF
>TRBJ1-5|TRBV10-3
CAIRENGDQPQHF
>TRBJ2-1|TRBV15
CATSRLAGVHGSEQFF
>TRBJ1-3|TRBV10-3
CAISESGRISGNTIYF
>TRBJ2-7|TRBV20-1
CSANDRGSSYEQYF
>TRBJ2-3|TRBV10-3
CAISRDRGTDTQYF
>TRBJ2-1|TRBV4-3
CASSRLGGPGQSDEQFF
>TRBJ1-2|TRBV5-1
CASSLEGEVNYGYTF
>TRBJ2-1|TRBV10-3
CAISQLAGSSYNEQFF
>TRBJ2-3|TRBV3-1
CASSQRISGTSGYTDTQYF
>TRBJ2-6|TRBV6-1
CASRAGTGVDGANVLTF
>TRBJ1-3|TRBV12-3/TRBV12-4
CASSLGTIYF
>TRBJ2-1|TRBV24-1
CATSDPTPTGHNEQFF
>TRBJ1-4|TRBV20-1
CSAIGYNEKLFF